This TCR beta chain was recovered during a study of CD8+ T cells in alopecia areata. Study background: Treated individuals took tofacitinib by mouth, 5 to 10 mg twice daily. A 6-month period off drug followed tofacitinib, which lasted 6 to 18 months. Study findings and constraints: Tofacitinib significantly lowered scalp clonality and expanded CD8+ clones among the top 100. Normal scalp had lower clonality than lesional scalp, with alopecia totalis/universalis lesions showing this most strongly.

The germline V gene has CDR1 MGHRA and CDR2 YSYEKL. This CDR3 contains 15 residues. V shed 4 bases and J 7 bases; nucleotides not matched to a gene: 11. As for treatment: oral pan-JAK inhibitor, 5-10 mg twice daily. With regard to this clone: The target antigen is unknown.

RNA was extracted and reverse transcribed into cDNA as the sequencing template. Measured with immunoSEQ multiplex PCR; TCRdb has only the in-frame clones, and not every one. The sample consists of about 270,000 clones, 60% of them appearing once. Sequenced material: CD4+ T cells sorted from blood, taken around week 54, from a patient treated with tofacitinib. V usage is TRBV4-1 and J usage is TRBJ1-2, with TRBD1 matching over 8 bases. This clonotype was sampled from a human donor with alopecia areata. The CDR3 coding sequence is TGCGCCAGCAGCCGCTTGAAGGACAGGGTAGGTGGCTACACCTTC. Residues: CASSRLKDRVGGYTF.